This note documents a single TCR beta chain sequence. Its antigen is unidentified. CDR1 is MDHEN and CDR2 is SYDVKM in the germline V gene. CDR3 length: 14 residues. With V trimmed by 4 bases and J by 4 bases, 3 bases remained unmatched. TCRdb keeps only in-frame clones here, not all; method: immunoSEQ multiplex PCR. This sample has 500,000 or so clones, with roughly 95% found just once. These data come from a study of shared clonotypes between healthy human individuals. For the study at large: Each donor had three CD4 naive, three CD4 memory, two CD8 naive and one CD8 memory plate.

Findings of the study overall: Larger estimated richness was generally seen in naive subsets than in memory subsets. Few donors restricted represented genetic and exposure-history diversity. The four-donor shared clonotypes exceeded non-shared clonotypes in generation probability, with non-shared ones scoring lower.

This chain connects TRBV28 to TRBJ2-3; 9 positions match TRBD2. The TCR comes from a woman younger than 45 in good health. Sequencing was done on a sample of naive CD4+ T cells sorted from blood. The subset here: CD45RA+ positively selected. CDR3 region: CASSSRTSADTQYF. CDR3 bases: TGTGCCAGCAGTTCAAGGACTAGCGCAGATACGCAGTATTTT.